What follows are 21 T cell receptor beta chains derived from one specimen sequenced in a study of blood T cell repertoires in COVID-19. Method: immunoSEQ multiplex PCR; TCRdb's copy keeps in-frame clones and lacks some. The sample holds about 210,000 clones, 87% seen once. Sequenced: PBMCs or T cells enriched from blood (not recorded which). The source is a man between 18 and 29 years old with acute COVID-19.

This clone was observed a few times. V and J are TRBV19 and TRBJ2-1; TRBD2 agrees at 13 bases. V shed 1 base, J shed 8 bases, and the junction held 11 bases outside the gene matches. CDR1 is LNHDA and CDR2 is SQIVND in the germline V gene (reference sequence). This CDR3 is built from 18 residues. CDR3 in DNA: TGTGCCAGTAGTATAGGTCGGACTAGCGGGAGTATCTTCCATGAGCAGTTCTTC. Protein product: CASSIGRTSGSIFHEQFF.

The chain recombines TRBV30 with TRBJ1-3; a possible D gene is TRBD1 (6 bases). This CDR3 has 15 amino acids. Germline V gives CDR1 GTSNPN, CDR2 SVGIG (reference sequence). V dropped 2 bases and J dropped 5 bases, with 16 bases sitting between them. CDR3 nucleotide sequence: TGTGCCTGGAGTCATACAGGGACCGCGAGAAACACCATATATTTT. This encodes CAWSHTGTARNTIYF.

The chain is built from TRBV28 and TRBJ1-4, with 7 bases aligning to TRBD1. The length of the CDR3 is 13 residues. The germline V gene has CDR1 MDHEN and CDR2 SYDVKM. V was clipped by 7 bases and J by 3 bases; unmatched bases: 2. The CDR3 loop is CASKDRSNEKLFF. The CDR3 DNA reads TGTGCCAGCAAGGACAGGTCTAATGAAAAACTGTTTTTT.

The chain has TRBV29-1 and TRBJ2-7; TRBD2 matches 8 bases. CDR3 length: 16 residues. The ends lost 0 bases at V and 2 bases at J; junction bases unmatched: 9. Germline CDR1 and CDR2: SQVTM and ANQGSEA. CDR3: CSVEERSSGRPYEQYF. In DNA, the CDR3 is TGCAGCGTTGAAGAGCGGTCTAGCGGGCGCCCCTACGAGCAGTACTTC.

This clone occurred once. V is TRBV19 and J is TRBJ1-1, with D possibly being TRBD1 (5 bases). CDR3 length: 14 amino acids. Deletions cut 7 bases from V and 6 bases from J, with 18 bases between. The germline V gene has CDR1 LNHDA and CDR2 SQIVND (reference sequence). CDR3 sequence: CASMGEGPFAEAFF. As DNA, the CDR3 is TGTGCCAGTATGGGGGAGGGTCCGTTCGCTGAAGCTTTCTTT. Combining the CDR3 with reference TRBV19 and TRBJ1-1 gives the whole variable domain DGGITQSPKYLFRKEGQNVTLSCEQNLNHDAMYWYRQDPGQGLRLIYYSQIVNDFQKGDIAEGYSVSREKKESFPLTVTSAQKNPTAFYLCASMGEGPFAEAFFGQGTRLTVV.

CDR3 nucleotide sequence: TGTGCCAGCAGCTTCAGCGGAAGCTCCTACGAGCAGTACTTC. This gives the protein CASSFSGSSYEQYF. The chain couples TRBV11-1 to TRBJ2-7, with a possible D match to TRBD2 (5 bases). This CDR3 contains 14 residues. Germline values: CDR1 SGHAT, CDR2 FQDESV (reference sequence). Trimming removed 3 bases at V and 0 bases at J, with 9 bases between. The full variable domain, completed using reference TRBV11-1 and TRBJ2-7, is EAEVAQSPRYKITEKSQAVAFWCDPISGHATLYWYRQILGQGPELLVQFQDESVVDDSQLPKDRFSAERLKGVDSTLKIQPAELGDSAMYLCASSFSGSSYEQYFGPGTRLTVT.

This chain connects TRBV19 to TRBJ2-4; the D is unclear. Per the germline V gene, CDR1 is LNHDA and CDR2 is SQIVND (reference sequence). V was cut by 3 bases and J by 8 bases, with 11 bases left in between. The CDR3 covers 13 residues. The CDR3 DNA follows: TGTGCCAGTAGTATTTTTCGGTCCGACATTCAGTACTTC. Translation: CASSIFRSDIQYF.

This clone was counted a few times. This chain uses TRBV5-5 with TRBJ2-7; D is undetermined. Trimming removed 4 bases at V and 3 bases at J, with 5 bases between. CDR3 size: 11 residues. CDR1 and CDR2 (germline): SGHKS, YYEKEE (reference sequence). The CDR3 is CASSPNYEQYF. The CDR3 coding sequence is TGTGCCAGCAGCCCAAACTACGAGCAGTACTTC.

This clone showed up just once. V and J are TRBV6-5 and TRBJ1-2, with D perhaps TRBD1 (6 bases). CDR3 length: 14 residues. CDR1 and CDR2 from the germline V gene are MNHEY and SVGAGI. Trimming took off 5 bases at V and 6 bases at J, with 16 bases between the two ends. The CDR3 DNA is TGTGCCAGCAGTCCTTCGGCAGGGGTGGATGGCTACACCTTC. Translated, it gives CASSPSAGVDGYTF.

This clone was recorded once. The J gene is TRBJ1-1, the V gene TRBV7-9; 8 nucleotides align to TRBD1. The germline gives CDR1 SEHNR, CDR2 FQNEAQ (reference sequence). The CDR3 has 15 residues. V was clipped by 5 bases and J by 3 bases; unmatched bases: 8. CDR3 nucleotide sequence: TGTGCCAGCAGCACCAGACAGGGGAGTCACACTGAAGCTTTCTTT. Translated, it gives CASSTRQGSHTEAFF.

The CDR3 DNA follows: TGTGCCAGCAGTCACGGACAGGGGATAGGCTACACCTTC. This encodes CASSHGQGIGYTF. The V gene is TRBV12-3 or TRBV12-4, the J gene TRBJ1-2; 9 bases are shared with TRBD1. The CDR3 is 13 residues long. V shed 5 bases, J shed 8 bases, and the junction held 6 bases outside the gene matches.

V and J are TRBV6-6 and TRBJ2-7; 9 bases align to TRBD1. The CDR3 sequence is 18 residues long. The J segment lost 3 bases and the V segment lost 5 bases, leaving 17 bases of the junction unmatched. In germline, CDR1 is MNHNY, CDR2 SVGAGI (reference sequence). CDR3 DNA sequence: TGTGCCAGCAGTCCCTCTTCCGTGTTCACAGGGGGCCTCTACGAGCAGTACTTC. Its translation: CASSPSSVFTGGLYEQYF.

The rearrangement uses TRBV14 and TRBJ2-1, with 7 bases identical to TRBD2. The CDR3 runs to 16 residues. Germline assignment: CDR1 SGHDN and CDR2 FVKESK. Trimming cost V 4 bases and J 1 base; bases outside gene matches: 7. The CDR3 sequence is CASSPPGLVSYNEQFF. The CDR3 DNA is TGTGCCAGCAGCCCACCAGGACTAGTATCCTACAATGAGCAGTTCTTC. The full variable domain, its missing parts supplied by reference TRBV14 and TRBJ2-1, is EAGVTQFPSHSVIEKGQTVTLRCDPISGHDNLYWYRRVMGKEIKFLLHFVKESKQDESGMPNNRFLAERTGGTYSTLKVQPAELEDSGVYFCASSPPGLVSYNEQFFGPGTRLTVL.

V and J are TRBV9 and TRBJ1-3; D unclear. CDR1 is SGDLS and CDR2 is YYNGEE in the germline V gene. V lost 2 bases to trimming and J lost 2 bases, with 11 bases between them. This CDR3 region has 15 residues. The CDR3 bases are TGTGCCAGCAGCGTTCGAGAAGAGGCTGGAAACACCATATATTTT. As protein: CASSVREEAGNTIYF.

The chain combines TRBV7-6 with TRBJ1-1, with 8 bases lining up with TRBD1. The CDR3 is 15 amino acids. Germline lookup yields CDR1 SGHVS and CDR2 FNYEAQ. The J segment lost 4 bases and the V segment lost 5 bases, leaving 9 bases of the junction unmatched. In nucleotides, the CDR3 is TGTGCCAGCAGCCCGGGATACAGGGGGACCACTGAAGCTTTCTTT. The encoded protein is CASSPGYRGTTEAFF.

For this clone: This same CDR3 is encoded by further DNA sequences in the sample. The gene calls are TRBV14 and TRBJ2-7; D is undetermined. Germline V lookup: CDR1 SGHDN, CDR2 FVKESK. The CDR3 loop spans 13 amino acids. Deletions cut 1 base from V and 1 base from J, with 5 bases between. The CDR3 loop reads CASSQGASYEQYF. The CDR3 DNA sequence: TGTGCCAGCAGCCAAGGTGCGTCCTACGAGCAGTACTTC.

This rearrangement joins TRBV21-1 to TRBJ1-2; the table's D call, TRBD1, has no DNA check behind it. TRBV21-1 is termed a pseudogene. This CDR3 has 18 residues. CDR3 amino acids: CASSKVKGTGTGGLGYTF. The DNA for the CDR3 is TGTGCCAGCAGCAAAGTTAAGGGGACAGGGACAGGGGGTCTTGGCTACACCTTC.

The gene calls are TRBV7-3 and TRBJ2-7; D is perhaps TRBD2 (5 bases). The CDR3 has 13 amino acids. Germline-derived CDR1 and CDR2 are SGHTA and FQGTGA. Trimming removed 5 bases at V and 5 bases at J, with 13 bases between. The CDR3 protein is CASSLGLYDEQYF. CDR3 nucleotide sequence: TGTGCCAGCAGCCTCGGACTTTACGACGAGCAGTACTTC.

V usage is TRBV28 and J usage is TRBJ1-1; D remains ambiguous. There are 12 residues in the CDR3. Germline V CDR1 and CDR2: MDHEN, SYDVKM. The V end lost 2 bases, the J end lost 2 bases, and 3 bases lay between the germline ends. CDR3 DNA: TGTGCCAGCAGTTTACAAAACACTGAAGCTTTCTTT. Its protein product is CASSLQNTEAFF. Together with reference TRBV28 and TRBJ1-1, the CDR3 gives the full variable domain: DVKVTQSSRYLVKRTGEKVFLECVQDMDHENMFWYRQDPGLGLRLIYFSYDVKMKEKGDIPEGYSVSREKKERFSLILESASTNQTSMYLCASSLQNTEAFFGQGTRLTVV.

J is TRBJ2-6 and V is TRBV27, with D possibly matching TRBD1 (6 bases). The CDR3 spans 15 residues. V was pared by 3 bases and J by 4 bases, with 10 bases between. In germline, CDR1 is MNHEY, CDR2 SMNVEV (reference sequence). The CDR3 DNA follows: TGTGCCAGCAGTTTGGGGGCTACGGGGGCCAACGTCCTGACTTTC. It translates to CASSLGATGANVLTF.

This chain joins TRBV7-3 and TRBJ2-2; D is unresolved. V lost 2 bases and J 0 bases, leaving 16 bases between the germline ends. The CDR3 consists of 18 residues. Per the germline V gene, CDR1 is SGHTA and CDR2 is FQGTGA. In DNA form, the CDR3 reads TGTGCCAGCAGCTTATTCGGCGGAAATTACGCGAACACCGGGGAGCTGTTTTTT. It encodes CASSLFGGNYANTGELFF.